The clone carrying this TCR beta chain was detected only a few times. Its antigen is undetermined. The data derive from a study of T-cell reconstitution after alpha-beta-depleted transplantation in children. Study observations and caveats: Counts and diversity of T cells one year after transplant came mostly from newly produced T cells. Elevated TCRbeta diversity at day 60 was traced, in some patients, to surviving recipient T cells and thymic progenitors. Reported findings indicate that, about two months after transplant, alpha-beta T cells came from several hundred expanded clones, which were derived from non-depleted graft cells.

V lost 6 bases and J 1 base, leaving 4 bases between the germline ends. Germline-derived CDR1 and CDR2 are MNHEY and SVGEGT. This CDR3 comprises 13 residues. The TCRbeta library was prepared with unique molecular identifiers. One entry per CDR3 protein results from TCRdb running MiXCR on the PCR reads. The data hold hundreds of thousands of distinct CDR3 sequences, with roughly 17% observed a single time. This chain connects TRBV6-2 or TRBV6-3 to TRBJ2-6; no reliable D call. The receptor's source is a boy under two years old who had a stem cell transplant for Wiskott-Aldrich syndrome, so the T cells may come from the graft donor. The source material was PBMCs, mostly from graft donor cells, sampled 360 days after TCRalphabeta/CD19-depleted stem cell transplant. CDR3 amino acids: CASRGSGANVLTF. CDR3 nucleotide sequence: TGTGCCAGCAGGGGATCTGGGGCCAACGTCCTGACTTTC.